This T cell receptor (beta chain) stems from a study of T cells in Graves' hyperthyroidism and ophthalmopathy. Study-wide points: A model of 13 V-J features distinguished ophthalmopathy from stable hyperthyroidism.

This clonotype was detected only a few times. Its target is unknown. The CDR3 runs to 16 residues. Germline loops: CDR1 SEHNR, CDR2 FQNEAQ (reference sequence). Deletions cut 5 bases from V and 0 bases from J, with 13 bases between. Amplification of TCR beta CDR3 regions used RNA as the template. Using the HTBI primer set, a first-round RT-PCR was run on the TCR CDR3. A single record per CDR3 protein comes from TCRdb applying MiXCR to the multiplex PCR reads. The sample has more than 500,000 distinct CDR3 sequences; around 15% are singletons. The sequenced sample was blood. This sequence was found in a woman aged 40 to 50 with Graves' hyperthyroidism. This chain links TRBV7-9 with TRBJ1-4; D not certain. The CDR3, as DNA: TGTGCCAGCAGCGGCGGGGTCAGAACAACTAATGAAAAACTGTTTTTT. Residues: CASSGGVRTTNEKLFF.